One T cell receptor (beta chain) is described in this entry. Its target is not known. One or more pre-ART and two or more post-ART PBMC samples were available from each donor. Each HIV-infected participant was given treatment in the United States. The data originate from a study of long-term antiretroviral therapy in people with HIV. Regarding the study as a whole: Among HIV repertoires, CDR3 length ranges were narrower than those of controls.

Survey-level resolution applied to immunoSEQ assay v3.0. TCRdb's copy holds only in-frame clones and misses some; the assay was immunoSEQ multiplex PCR. The sample comprises around 18,000 clones, less than 85% of which are singletons, and under 8% rests with the top ten. The source was unsorted PBMCs, collected at the start of antiretroviral therapy, before treatment. This receptor was identified in a man younger than 30 with HIV.

The CDR3 DNA sequence: TGTGCCAGCAGTTGGGAGACGGGGGGGGGCTTTATTGAGCAGTTCTTC. This gives the protein CASSWETGGGFIEQFF. V usage is TRBV27 and J usage is TRBJ2-1, with 8 bases matching TRBD2. The V gene's germline CDR1 is MNHEY and CDR2 SMNVEV (reference sequence). Germline trimming cut 4 bases from V and 9 bases from J; bases unmatched to any gene: 14. CDR3 length equals 16 residues.